A selection of T cell receptor beta chains follows, all from one sample in a study. TCRdb analysed the 5' RACE reads with MiXCR anew, one entry per CDR3 protein. The sample records roughly 54,000 distinct CDR3 sequences, roughly a sixth being singletons. The sample comprised naive CD4+ T cells sorted from blood. These receptors originate from a female donor with breast cancer. CDR3s leave out the opening cysteine and the closing phenylalanine or tryptophan. Clone size, where shown, is once, few, many, or a class for clones that have expanded.

size,V,J,CDR3
.,TRBV7-2,TRBJ2-5,ASSFSSGYQETQY
few,TRBV12-3/TRBV12-4,TRBJ2-3,ASSSPGQGLADTQY
.,TRBV2,TRBJ1-4,ASSEGQGLEEKLF
medium-sized,TRBV5-1,TRBJ2-2,ASSLQGFGTGELF
many,TRBV9,TRBJ2-4,ASSPQEGTKNIQY
few,TRBV7-7,TRBJ1-1,ASSLEANTEAF
.,TRBV5-1,TRBJ2-6,ASSLRMSGANVLT
many,TRBV6-1,TRBJ1-5,ASSEVSFVGGRPQH
.,TRBV25-1,TRBJ2-3,ASRGRESLTDTQY
many,TRBV9,TRBJ1-1,ASSPFRTDRAPKAF
.,TRBV6-1,TRBJ1-2,ASSEGRLLIGGYT
.,TRBV20-1,TRBJ2-7,SARSREGQPQQY
few,TRBV5-4,TRBJ1-4,ASSLGQARNEKLF
few,TRBV29-1,TRBJ2-3,SVDGLRGPDTQY
many,TRBV5-1,TRBJ2-5,ASRGLSQETQY
.,TRBV7-3,TRBJ2-1,ASSPPGLVVYNEQF
.,TRBV6-5,TRBJ2-7,ASSYNPKSEQY
.,TRBV10-3,TRBJ1-1,AISESGSQGGAF
.,TRBV7-9,TRBJ2-5,ASSFSGQGAAGQY
few,TRBV4-2,TRBJ1-3,ASSQSNRGGGNTIY
.,TRBV12-3/TRBV12-4,TRBJ2-2,ASSRQGVGGELF
.,TRBV9,TRBJ2-3,ASSFRWKGETDTQY
few,TRBV20-1,TRBJ2-7,SAEPPGTGGFGTSGSSYEQY
few,TRBV2,TRBJ2-5,ASIGQGETQY